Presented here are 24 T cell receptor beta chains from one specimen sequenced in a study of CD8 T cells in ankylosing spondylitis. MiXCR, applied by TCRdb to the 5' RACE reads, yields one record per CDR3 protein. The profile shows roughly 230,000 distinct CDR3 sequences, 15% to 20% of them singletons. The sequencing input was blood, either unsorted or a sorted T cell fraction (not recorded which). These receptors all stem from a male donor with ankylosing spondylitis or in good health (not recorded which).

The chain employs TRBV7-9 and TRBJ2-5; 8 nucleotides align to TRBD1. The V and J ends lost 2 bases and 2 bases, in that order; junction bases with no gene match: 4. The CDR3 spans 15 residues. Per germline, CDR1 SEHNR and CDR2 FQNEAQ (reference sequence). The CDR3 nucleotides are TGTGCCAGCAGCTTATCATGGACAGGGCAAGAGACCCAGTACTTC. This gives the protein CASSLSWTGQETQYF.

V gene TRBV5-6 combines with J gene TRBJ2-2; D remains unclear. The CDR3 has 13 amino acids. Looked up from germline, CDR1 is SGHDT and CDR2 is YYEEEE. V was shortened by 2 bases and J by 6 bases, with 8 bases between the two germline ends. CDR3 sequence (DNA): TGTGCCAGCAGCTTAACAGCCCCCGGGGAGCTGTTTTTT. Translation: CASSLTAPGELFF. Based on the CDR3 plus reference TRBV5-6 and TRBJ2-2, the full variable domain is DAGVTQSPTHLIKTRGQQVTLRCSPKSGHDTVSWYQQALGQGPQFIFQYYEEEERQRGNFPDRFSGHQFPNYSSELNVNALLLGDSALYLCASSLTAPGELFFGEGSRLTVL.

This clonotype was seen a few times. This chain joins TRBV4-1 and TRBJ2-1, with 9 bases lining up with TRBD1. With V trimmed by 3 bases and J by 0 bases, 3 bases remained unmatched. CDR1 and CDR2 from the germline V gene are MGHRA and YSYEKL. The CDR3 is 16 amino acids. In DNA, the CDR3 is TGCGCCAGCAGCCACCTGGGACAGGGCTCCTACAATGAGCAGTTCTTC. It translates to CASSHLGQGSYNEQFF.

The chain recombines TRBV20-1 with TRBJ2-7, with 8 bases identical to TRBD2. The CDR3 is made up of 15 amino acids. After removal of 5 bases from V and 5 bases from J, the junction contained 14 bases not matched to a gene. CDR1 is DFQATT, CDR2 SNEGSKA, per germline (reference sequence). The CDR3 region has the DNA TGCAGTGCTCCCCCGCGGGGGACTAGTTTCCACGAGCAGTACTTC. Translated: CSAPPRGTSFHEQYF.

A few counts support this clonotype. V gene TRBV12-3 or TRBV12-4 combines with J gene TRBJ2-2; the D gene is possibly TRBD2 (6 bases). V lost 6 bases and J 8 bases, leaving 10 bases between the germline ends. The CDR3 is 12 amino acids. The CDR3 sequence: CASSPGRGELFF. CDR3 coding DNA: TGTGCCAGCAGCCCAGGGAGGGGGGAGCTGTTTTTT.

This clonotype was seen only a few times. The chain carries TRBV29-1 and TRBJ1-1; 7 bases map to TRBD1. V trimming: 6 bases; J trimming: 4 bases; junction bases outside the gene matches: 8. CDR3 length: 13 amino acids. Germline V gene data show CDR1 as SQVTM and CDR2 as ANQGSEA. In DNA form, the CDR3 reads TGCAGCGTAGCGACAGGGTATGCCACTGAAGCTTTCTTT. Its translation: CSVATGYATEAFF.

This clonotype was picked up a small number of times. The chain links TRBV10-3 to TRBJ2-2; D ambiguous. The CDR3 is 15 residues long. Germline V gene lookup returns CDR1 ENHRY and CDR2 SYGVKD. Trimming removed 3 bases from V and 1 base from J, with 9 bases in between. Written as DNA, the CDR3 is TGTGCCATCAGTGACAGGCAGAGGAACACCGGGGAGCTGTTTTTT. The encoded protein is CAISDRQRNTGELFF.

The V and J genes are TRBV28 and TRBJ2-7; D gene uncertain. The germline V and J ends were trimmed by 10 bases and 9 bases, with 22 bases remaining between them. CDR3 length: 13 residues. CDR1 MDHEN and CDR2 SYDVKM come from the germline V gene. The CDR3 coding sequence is TGTGCCATGGGCCCCGGGCTGCCCTACTGGCAGTACTTC. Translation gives CAMGPGLPYWQYF.

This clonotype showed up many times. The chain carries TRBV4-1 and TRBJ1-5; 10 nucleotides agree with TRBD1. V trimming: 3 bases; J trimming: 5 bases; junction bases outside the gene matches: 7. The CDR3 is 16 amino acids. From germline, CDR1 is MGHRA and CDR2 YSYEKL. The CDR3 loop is CASSHWDRGRDQPQHF. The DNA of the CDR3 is TGCGCCAGCAGCCATTGGGACAGGGGAAGGGATCAGCCCCAGCATTTT.

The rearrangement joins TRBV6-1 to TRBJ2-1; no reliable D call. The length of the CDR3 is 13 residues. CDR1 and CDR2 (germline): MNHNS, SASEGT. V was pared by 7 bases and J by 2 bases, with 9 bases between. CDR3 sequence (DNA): TGTGCCAGCAAGGCGATGGCCTACAATGAGCAGTTCTTC. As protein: CASKAMAYNEQFF.

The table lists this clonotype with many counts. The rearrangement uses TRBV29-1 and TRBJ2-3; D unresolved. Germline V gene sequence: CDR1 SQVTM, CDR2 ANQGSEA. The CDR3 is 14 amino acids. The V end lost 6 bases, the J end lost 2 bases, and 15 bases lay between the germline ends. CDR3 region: CSVEYSLPTDTQYF. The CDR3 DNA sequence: TGCAGCGTCGAATATTCTTTGCCCACAGATACGCAGTATTTT.

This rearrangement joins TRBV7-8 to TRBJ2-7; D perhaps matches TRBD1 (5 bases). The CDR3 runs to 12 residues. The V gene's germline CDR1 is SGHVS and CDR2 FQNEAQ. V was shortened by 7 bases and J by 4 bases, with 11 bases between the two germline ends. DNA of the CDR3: TGTGCCAGCAAGACTGACAGTTACGAGCAGTACTTC. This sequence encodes CASKTDSYEQYF.

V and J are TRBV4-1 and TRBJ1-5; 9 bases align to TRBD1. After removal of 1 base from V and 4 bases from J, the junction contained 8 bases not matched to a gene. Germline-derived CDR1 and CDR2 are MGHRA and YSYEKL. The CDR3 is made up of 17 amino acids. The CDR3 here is CASSQVGTGYANQPQHF. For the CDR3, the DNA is TGCGCCAGCAGCCAAGTTGGGACAGGGTACGCGAATCAGCCCCAGCATTTT.

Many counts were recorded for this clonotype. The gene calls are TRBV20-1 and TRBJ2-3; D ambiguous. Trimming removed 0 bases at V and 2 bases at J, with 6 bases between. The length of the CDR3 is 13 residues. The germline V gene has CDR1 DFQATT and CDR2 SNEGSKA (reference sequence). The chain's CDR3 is CSARERSTDTQYF. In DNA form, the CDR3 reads TGCAGTGCTAGAGAGCGATCCACAGATACGCAGTATTTT.

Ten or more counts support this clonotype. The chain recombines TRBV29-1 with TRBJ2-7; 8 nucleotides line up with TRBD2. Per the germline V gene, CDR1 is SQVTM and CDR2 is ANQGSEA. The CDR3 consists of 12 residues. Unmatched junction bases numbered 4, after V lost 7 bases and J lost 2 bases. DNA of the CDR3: TGCAGCGCTAGCGGGCTTACCTACGAGCAGTACTTC. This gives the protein CSASGLTYEQYF.

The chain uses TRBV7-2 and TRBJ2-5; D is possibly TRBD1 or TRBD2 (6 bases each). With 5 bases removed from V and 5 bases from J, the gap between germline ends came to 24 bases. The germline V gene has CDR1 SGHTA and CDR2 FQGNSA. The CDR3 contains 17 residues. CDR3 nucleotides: TGTGCCAGCAGCCCTTATCGGGGGCAGGGCGTTTGGGAGACCCAGTACTTC. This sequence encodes CASSPYRGQGVWETQYF.

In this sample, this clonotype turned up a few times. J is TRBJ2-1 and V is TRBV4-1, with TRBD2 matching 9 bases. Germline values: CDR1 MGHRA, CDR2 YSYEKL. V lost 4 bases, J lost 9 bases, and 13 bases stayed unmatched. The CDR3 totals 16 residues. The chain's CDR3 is CASSRWLAGPYGEQFF. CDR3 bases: TGCGCCAGCAGCCGGTGGCTAGCGGGGCCTTACGGTGAGCAGTTCTTC.

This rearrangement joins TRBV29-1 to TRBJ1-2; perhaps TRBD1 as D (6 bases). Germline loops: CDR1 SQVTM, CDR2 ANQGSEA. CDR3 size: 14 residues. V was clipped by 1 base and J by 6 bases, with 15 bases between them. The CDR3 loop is CSVEVRYREDGYTF. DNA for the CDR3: TGCAGCGTTGAAGTACGGTACAGGGAGGATGGCTACACCTTC.

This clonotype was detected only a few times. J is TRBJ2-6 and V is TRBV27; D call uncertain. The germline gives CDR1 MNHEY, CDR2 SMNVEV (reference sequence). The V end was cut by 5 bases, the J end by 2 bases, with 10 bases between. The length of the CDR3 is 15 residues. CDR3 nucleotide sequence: TGTGCCAGCAGTCCGATCAATACTGGGGCCAACGTCCTGACTTTC. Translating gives CASSPINTGANVLTF.

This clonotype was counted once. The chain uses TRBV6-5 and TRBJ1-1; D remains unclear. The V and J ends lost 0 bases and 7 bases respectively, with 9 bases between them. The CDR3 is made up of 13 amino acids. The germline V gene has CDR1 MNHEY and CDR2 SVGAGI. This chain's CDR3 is CASSYSAYSEAFF. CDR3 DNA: TGTGCCAGCAGTTACTCCGCCTACAGTGAAGCTTTCTTT.

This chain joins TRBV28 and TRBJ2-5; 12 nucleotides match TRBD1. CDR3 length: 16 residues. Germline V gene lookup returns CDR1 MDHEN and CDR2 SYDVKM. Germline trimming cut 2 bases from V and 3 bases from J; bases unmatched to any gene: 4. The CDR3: CASSLRDRGREETQYF. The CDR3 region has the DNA TGTGCCAGCAGTTTAAGGGACAGGGGGCGGGAAGAGACCCAGTACTTC.

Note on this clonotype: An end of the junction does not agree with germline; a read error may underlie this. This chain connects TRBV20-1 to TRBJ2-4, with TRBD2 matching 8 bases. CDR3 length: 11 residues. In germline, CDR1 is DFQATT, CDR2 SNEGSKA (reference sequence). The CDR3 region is CSATTGLDFIF. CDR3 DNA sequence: TGCAGTGCTACAACGGGACTAGACTTCATATTC.

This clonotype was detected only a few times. In nucleotides, the CDR3 is TGTGCCAGCGGCCAGACTGGGAGCACAGATACGCAGTATTTT. Protein: CASGQTGSTDTQYF. This chain connects TRBV6-2 or TRBV6-3 to TRBJ2-3, with D hard to call. Germline CDR1 MNHEY, CDR2 SVGEGT. Trimming left V 8 bases short and J 0 bases short, with 12 bases between. CDR3 length equals 14 residues.

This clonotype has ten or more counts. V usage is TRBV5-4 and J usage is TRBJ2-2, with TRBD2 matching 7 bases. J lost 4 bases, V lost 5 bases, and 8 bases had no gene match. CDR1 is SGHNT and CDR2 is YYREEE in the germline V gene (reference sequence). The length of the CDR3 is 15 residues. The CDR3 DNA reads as TGTGCCAGCAGTTCAGGACTAGGTCGCACCGGGGAGCTGTTTTTT. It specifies CASSSGLGRTGELFF.